This TCR beta chain derives from a study of CD8+CD57+ T cells in acquired aplastic anemia (dated by TCRdb to the late 2010s). A note on the overall study: DNA extracted from sorted CD4+ and CD8+ cells had a mean of about 3.2 ug, with a range of roughly 0.18 to 27.4 ug.

Overall study results and their limits: Although twenty-nine CD8+ CDR3 sequences were shared by patients and controls, these sequences appeared highly expressed in patients and within the immunodominant clones of patients. Patients and healthy controls showed no significant difference in CD8+ Simpson's diversity (P=0.060).

Profiling of TCR beta VDJ combinations and CDR3 sequences used genomic DNA as the template. TCR repertoire sequencing was run on an Illumina HiSeq 2000. The study's own analysis went as follows. Repertoire assessment relied on Simpson's diversity index, CDR3 size and DJ length profiles, and TRBV/TRBJ rearrangement plots. The immunodominant clone was defined as the most abundant DNA sequence in deep sequencing data. CDR3 amino acid sequences were checked for sharing between subjects and were compared against published repertoires and the VDJdb database. The public reads were reanalyzed by TCRdb: fastp trimming at Q25, MiXCR alignment, in-frame beta chains only. Identical CDR3 proteins give one entry, which carries the most common genes and DNA. TCRdb assigned the V and J calls; the authors' analysis was not used. In all, the sample holds about 190,000 distinct CDR3 sequences, and about 64% of those were seen once. Jointly, the top ten make up around 45% of the sample.

A note on this clonotype: This clone's antigen is unknown. No clone much larger than this one lies a single base away; base qualities are absent.

TCR repertoires of sorted CD4+ and CD8+ blood T cells from severe aplastic anemia patients and healthy subjects were deep-sequenced in the study. Ficoll-Paque density gradient centrifugation was used to isolate peripheral blood mononuclear cells. CD4+ and CD8+ T cells were sorted by FACS or magnetic beads before DNA extraction. Sequencing was carried out using sorted CD4+, CD8+, or CD8+CD57+ T cells (not recorded which) from PBMCs. The sequence derives from a human donor with severe aplastic anemia or a healthy control (not recorded which).

The CDR3 region: CASSLVGQGGRYEQYF. The DNA sequence is given as TGTGCCAGCAGCTTAGTCGGGCAGGGGGGAAGGTACGAGCAGTACTTC. This chain joins TRBV11-2 to TRBJ2-7, and the D gene may be TRBD1, 7 bases matching. CDR1 SGHAT and CDR2 FQNNGV are derived from the germline V gene. Reading from cysteine to phenylalanine, the CDR3 counts 16 amino acids. Kept here is only the CDR3 DNA, which spans 48 bases and is read in frame from base 1. V is shortened by 1 base, J by 4 bases, and the region joining them spans 17 bases.